The T cell receptor beta chain under discussion was sequenced for a study of T cells after yellow fever vaccination. Overall study: Low-cell-number fractions were prepared with SMART-Seq v4 Ultra Low Input. Findings of the study overall: Most primary-vaccination clones recurred post-booster (approximately 96% CD4, around 90% CD8). FACS-sorted repertoires might harbor abundant contaminating clonotypes from the bulk population.

The CDR3 is 16 amino acids. The V segment lost 0 bases and the J segment 6 bases; nucleotides outside the gene matches: 4. In its sample, this clonotype was seen many times. Its antigen is undetermined. TCRdb called the 5' RACE reads again in MiXCR, with one record for every CDR3 protein. Here the sample spans around 610,000 distinct CDR3 sequences, 13% being singletons. The chain combines TRBV23-1 with TRBJ2-2; 10 positions match TRBD2. TRBV23-1 is placed among ORFs of uncertain function. The material sequenced was PBMCs, taken on the day of the yellow fever booster vaccination. The receptor's source is a man under 40 who received the YFV17D yellow fever vaccine. CDR3 coding DNA: TGCGCCAGCAGTCAATCGAAACTAGCGGGGCCCGGGGAGCTGTTTTTT. This encodes CASSQSKLAGPGELFF.